Given below is one T cell receptor beta chain in context. Measured with immunoSEQ multiplex PCR; TCRdb has only the in-frame clones, and not every one. The sample has about 59,000 clones; over 70% are singletons. These data come from a study of OX40 agonist ivuxolimab in advanced cancers. This TCR derives from an adult with an advanced solid tumor such as melanoma, head and neck, liver or kidney cancer. Sequencing used CD4+ or CD8+ T cells sorted from blood, obtained in a trial of the OX40 agonist ivuxolimab.

The CDR3 DNA reads as TGTGCCAGCAGCTTGAGCAGGCCGAATGAGCAGTTCTTC. Translating gives CASSLSRPNEQFF. The V call is TRBV7-3, the J call TRBJ2-1, with D uncertain. V lost 3 bases and J 7 bases, leaving 10 bases between the germline ends. CDR1 is SGHTA and CDR2 is FQGTGA in the germline V gene. This CDR3 spans 13 amino acids.